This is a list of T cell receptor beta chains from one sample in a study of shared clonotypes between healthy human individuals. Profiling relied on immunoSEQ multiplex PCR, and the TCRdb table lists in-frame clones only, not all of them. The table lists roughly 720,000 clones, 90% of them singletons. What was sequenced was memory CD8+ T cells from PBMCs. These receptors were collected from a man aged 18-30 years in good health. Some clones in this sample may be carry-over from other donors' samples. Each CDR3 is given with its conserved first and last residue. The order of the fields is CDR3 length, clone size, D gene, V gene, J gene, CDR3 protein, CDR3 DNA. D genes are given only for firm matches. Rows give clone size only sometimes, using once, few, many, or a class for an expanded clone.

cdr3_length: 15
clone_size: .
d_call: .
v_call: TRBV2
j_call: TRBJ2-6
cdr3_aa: CASSVVGTLGNVLTF
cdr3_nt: TGTGCCAGCAGTGTGGTAGGGACGTTGGGCAACGTCCTGACTTTC

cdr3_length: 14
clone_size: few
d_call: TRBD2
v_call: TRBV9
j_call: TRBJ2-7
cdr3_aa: CASTPSGGVSEQYF
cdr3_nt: TGTGCCAGCACCCCTTCGGGAGGGGTCTCCGAGCAGTACTTC

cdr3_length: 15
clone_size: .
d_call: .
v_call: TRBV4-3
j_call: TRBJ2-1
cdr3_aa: CASSHRDSPYNEQFF
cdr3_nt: TGCGCCAGCAGCCACCGGGACTCCCCATACAATGAGCAGTTCTTC

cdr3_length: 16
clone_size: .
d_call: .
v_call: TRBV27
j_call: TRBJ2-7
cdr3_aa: CASSLSGALRKDEQYF
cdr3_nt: TGTGCCAGCAGTCTATCAGGGGCGTTGAGAAAGGACGAGCAGTACTTC

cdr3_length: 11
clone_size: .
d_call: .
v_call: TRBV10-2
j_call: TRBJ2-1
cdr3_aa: CASNHIYEQFF
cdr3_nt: TGCGCCAGCAACCATATTTATGAGCAGTTCTTC

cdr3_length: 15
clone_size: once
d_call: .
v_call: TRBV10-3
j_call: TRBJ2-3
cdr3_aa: CAISDGRGITDTQYF
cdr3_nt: TGTGCCATCAGTGATGGCAGGGGTATCACAGATACGCAGTATTTT

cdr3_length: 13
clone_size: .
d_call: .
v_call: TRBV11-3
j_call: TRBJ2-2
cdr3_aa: CASSPIRTGELFF
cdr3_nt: TGTGCCAGCAGCCCCATCCGGACCGGGGAGCTGTTTTTT

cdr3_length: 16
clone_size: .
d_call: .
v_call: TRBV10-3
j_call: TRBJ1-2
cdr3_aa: CAISAGLRDQTDGYTF
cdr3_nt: TGTGCCATCAGTGCTGGCCTGAGGGATCAAACCGATGGCTACACCTTC

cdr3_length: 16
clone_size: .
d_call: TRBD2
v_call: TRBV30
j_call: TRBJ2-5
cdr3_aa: CAWSEVAGPKPETQYF
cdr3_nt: TGTGCCTGGAGTGAGGTAGCGGGACCGAAGCCGGAGACCCAGTACTTC

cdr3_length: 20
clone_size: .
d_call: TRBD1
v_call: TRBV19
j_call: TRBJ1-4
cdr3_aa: CASSIVPGTGSQLTNEKLFF
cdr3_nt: TGTGCCAGTAGTATAGTCCCCGGGACAGGCTCACAGTTAACTAATGAAAAACTGTTTTTT

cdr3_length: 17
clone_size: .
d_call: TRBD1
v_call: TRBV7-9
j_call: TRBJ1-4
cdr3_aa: CASTTRGQGLSNEKLFF
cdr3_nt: TGTGCCAGCACCACTCGGGGACAGGGGCTCAGTAATGAAAAACTGTTTTTT

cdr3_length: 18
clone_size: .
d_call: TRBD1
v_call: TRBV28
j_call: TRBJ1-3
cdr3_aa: CASSFYQGGGPSGNTIYF
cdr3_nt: TGTGCCAGCAGTTTTTATCAGGGAGGGGGCCCTTCTGGAAACACCATATATTTT

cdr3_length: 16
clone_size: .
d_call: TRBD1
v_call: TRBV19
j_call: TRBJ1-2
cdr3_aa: CASSTPPGQGNYGYTF
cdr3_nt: TGTGCCAGTAGTACCCCACCGGGACAGGGGAACTATGGCTACACCTTC

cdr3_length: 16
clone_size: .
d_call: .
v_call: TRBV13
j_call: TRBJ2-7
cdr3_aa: CASSQVGARSSYEQYF
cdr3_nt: TGTGCCAGCAGCCAAGTTGGGGCCAGGAGCTCCTACGAGCAGTACTTC

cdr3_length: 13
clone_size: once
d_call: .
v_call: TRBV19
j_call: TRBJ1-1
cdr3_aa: CASSIYPATEAFF
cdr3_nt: TGTGCCAGTAGTATCTACCCGGCGACTGAAGCTTTCTTT

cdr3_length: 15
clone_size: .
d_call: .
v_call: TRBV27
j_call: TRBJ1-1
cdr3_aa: CASRHRQGRDTEAFF
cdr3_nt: TGTGCCAGCAGACATAGGCAGGGACGCGACACTGAAGCTTTCTTT

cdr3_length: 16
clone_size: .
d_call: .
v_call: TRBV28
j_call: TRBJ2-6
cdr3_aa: CASSLLLVSGANVLTF
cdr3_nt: TGTGCCAGCAGTTTATTGCTGGTCTCTGGGGCCAACGTCCTGACTTTC

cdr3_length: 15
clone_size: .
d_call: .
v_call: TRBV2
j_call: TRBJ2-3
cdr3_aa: CARGPSGMFADTQYF
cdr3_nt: TGTGCCAGAGGCCCCAGTGGGATGTTCGCAGATACGCAGTATTTT

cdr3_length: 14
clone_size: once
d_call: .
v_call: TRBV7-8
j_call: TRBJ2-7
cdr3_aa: CASSLVPEHYEQYF
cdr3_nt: TGTGCCAGCAGCTTAGTGCCGGAACACTACGAGCAGTACTTC

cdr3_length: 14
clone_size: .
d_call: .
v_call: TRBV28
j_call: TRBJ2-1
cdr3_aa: CASSRAVARHEQFF
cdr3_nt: TGTGCCAGCAGTAGGGCGGTAGCGAGACATGAGCAGTTCTTC

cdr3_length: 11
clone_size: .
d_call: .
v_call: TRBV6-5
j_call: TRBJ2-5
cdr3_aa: CASKYQETQYF
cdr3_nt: TGTGCCAGCAAGTACCAAGAGACCCAGTACTTC

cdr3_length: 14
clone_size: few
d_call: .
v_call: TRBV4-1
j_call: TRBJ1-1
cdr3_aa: CASSQQTRNTEAFF
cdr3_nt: TGCGCCAGCAGCCAACAGACAAGAAACACTGAAGCTTTCTTT

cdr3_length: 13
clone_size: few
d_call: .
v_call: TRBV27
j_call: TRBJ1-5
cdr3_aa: CASSLWSNQPQHF
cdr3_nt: TGTGCCAGCAGTTTGTGGAGCAATCAGCCCCAGCATTTT

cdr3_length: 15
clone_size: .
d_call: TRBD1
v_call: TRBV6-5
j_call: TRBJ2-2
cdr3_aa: CASRYNHRGTGELFF
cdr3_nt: TGTGCCAGCAGATATAACCACAGGGGGACCGGGGAGCTGTTTTTT

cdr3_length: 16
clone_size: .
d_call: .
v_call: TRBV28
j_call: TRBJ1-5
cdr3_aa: CASSSPARDSNQPQHF
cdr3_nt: TGTGCCAGCAGTTCACCTGCCCGGGATAGCAATCAGCCCCAGCATTTT

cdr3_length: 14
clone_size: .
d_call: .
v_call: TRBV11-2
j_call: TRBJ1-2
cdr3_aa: CASSLVFKNYGYTF
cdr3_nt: TGTGCCAGCAGCTTAGTATTCAAGAACTATGGCTACACCTTC

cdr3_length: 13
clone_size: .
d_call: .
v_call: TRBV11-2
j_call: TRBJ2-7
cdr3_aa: CASSSYGVGGRLF
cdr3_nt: TGTGCCAGCAGCTCGTATGGAGTAGGAGGGAGGTTGTTC